The rows below give T cell receptor beta chains drawn from one sample of a study of OX40 agonist ivuxolimab in advanced cancers. Here immunoSEQ multiplex PCR was the method, and the copy in TCRdb shows in-frame clones only, minus some. In the table there are some 90,000 clones, just over 90% of which are singletons. Material: CD4+ or CD8+ T cells sorted from blood, obtained in a trial of the OX40 agonist ivuxolimab. The receptors were sampled from an adult with an advanced solid tumor such as melanoma, head and neck, liver or kidney cancer. Both conserved end residues are part of each CDR3. The D gene is left open where the match is weak. Clone sizes are given selectively: once, few, many, or a class where the clone is expanded.

v_gene	abundance	j_gene	d_gene	CDR3nt	CDR3aa
TRBV5-8	.	TRBJ1-5	TRBD1	TGTGCCAGCAGCTCCGGACAGGGGGTCCATAGCAATCAGCCCCAGCATTTT	CASSSGQGVHSNQPQHF
TRBV4-3	once	TRBJ2-5	.	TGCGCCAGCAGCCCTGGCGCCCAAGAGACCCAGTACTTC	CASSPGAQETQYF
TRBV7-9	.	TRBJ2-2	TRBD2	TGTGCCACCACGGGACTATCGAACACCGGGGAGCTGTTTTTT	CATTGLSNTGELFF
TRBV29-1	.	TRBJ1-2	TRBD1	TGCAGCGTTGAAGACAGGGGGAAATCTAACTATGGCTACACCTTC	CSVEDRGKSNYGYTF
TRBV5-6	.	TRBJ2-1	TRBD2	TGTGCCAGCAGCAAGGGTCGGGGGGGGTACAATGAGCAGTTCTTC	CASSKGRGGYNEQFF
TRBV5-4	.	TRBJ2-1	.	TGTGCCAGCAGCGCTTACGCAGGTACATACAATGAGCAGTTCTTC	CASSAYAGTYNEQFF
TRBV10-1	.	TRBJ2-3	.	TGCGCCAGCGGTGAAACTAGCACAGATACGCAGTATTTT	CASGETSTDTQYF
TRBV11-2	.	TRBJ2-7	.	TGTGCCAGCAGCTTAGAGTCGGGGCAGAACTACGAGCAGTACTTC	CASSLESGQNYEQYF
TRBV5-1	.	TRBJ2-1	TRBD2	TGCGCCAGCAGCAAACGGACTAGCGGGGATTACAATGAGCAGTTCTTC	CASSKRTSGDYNEQFF
TRBV27	.	TRBJ2-7	TRBD2	TGTGCCAGCAGTACCCGTGGGGGGGGCTCCTACGAGCAGTACTTC	CASSTRGGGSYEQYF
TRBV5-1	.	TRBJ2-1	TRBD1	TGCGCCAGCAGCTTGGCGACAGGGGAGTCCTACAATGAGCAGTTCTTC	CASSLATGESYNEQFF
TRBV27	few	TRBJ2-7	.	TGTGCCAGCAGTTTAGGGCGGGGACCCTACGAGCAGTACTTC	CASSLGRGPYEQYF
TRBV28	few	TRBJ2-2	TRBD2	TGTGCCAGCAGAACAACTAGCGGGAGGGTCGGGGAGCTGTTTTTT	CASRTTSGRVGELFF
TRBV5-1	.	TRBJ2-7	.	TGCGCCAGCAAGGTCGGTGACCGGAACGAGCAGTACTTC	CASKVGDRNEQYF
TRBV4-3	few	TRBJ2-2	TRBD2	TGCGCCAGCAGCCAAGATCTCGTCCTAGCGGGAGGTCCCGGGGAGCTGTTTTTT	CASSQDLVLAGGPGELFF
TRBV6-1	once	TRBJ1-4	.	TGTGCCAGCAGCCCCAGGGTCGGGAATGAAAAACTGTTTTTT	CASSPRVGNEKLFF
TRBV5-1	.	TRBJ2-7	TRBD1	TGCGCCAGCAGCCGGGACAGGGCTTTAGTCGAGCAGTACTTC	CASSRDRALVEQYF
TRBV28	.	TRBJ1-1	.	TGTGCCAGCAGTCCGGGACACCACACTGAAGCTTTCTTT	CASSPGHHTEAFF
TRBV6-5	.	TRBJ2-1	.	TGTGCCAGCAGTCAACTAGGGGGCAATGAGCAGTTCTTC	CASSQLGGNEQFF
TRBV7-2	.	TRBJ2-3	TRBD2	TGTGCCAGCAGCCCCCTGGGGAGGGCCACAACGGGAGGAGATACGCAGTATTTT	CASSPLGRATTGGDTQYF
TRBV6-1	.	TRBJ2-5	.	TGTGCCAGCAGTGAAATGGAGAAAGGGGCCCAGTACTTC	CASSEMEKGAQYF
TRBV7-3	once	TRBJ2-1	.	TGTGCCAGCAGCTTAGGGGGGAGTGTTAATGAGCAGTTCTTC	CASSLGGSVNEQFF
TRBV5-4	.	TRBJ1-1	.	TGTGCCAGCAGCTCGGACAGCTTCACTGAAGCTTTCTTT	CASSSDSFTEAFF
TRBV28	.	TRBJ1-6	.	TGTGCCAGCAGTTTGTTACAGGGTTCACCCCTCCACTTT	CASSLLQGSPLHF
TRBV5-1	.	TRBJ1-2	.	TGCGCCAGCAGCTCCCGAGACACCTCGTTTGAGTATGGCTACACCTTC	CASSSRDTSFEYGYTF
TRBV7-6	.	TRBJ2-1	.	TGTGCCAGCAGCTTAGCGGGGCACAATGAGCAGTTCTTC	CASSLAGHNEQFF
TRBV5-1	.	TRBJ2-7	TRBD2	TGCGCCAGCAGCTTGCCTAGCGGCTACGAGCAGTACTTC	CASSLPSGYEQYF
TRBV6-5	.	TRBJ2-3	.	TGTGCCAGCAGTCCTCCGGGACGTATCCCCGGTACGCAGTATTTT	CASSPPGRIPGTQYF
TRBV18	.	TRBJ2-1	.	TGTGCCAGCTCCCCCGGCCGGAGAGGGGATGAGCAGTTCTTC	CASSPGRRGDEQFF
TRBV13	.	TRBJ2-7	TRBD2	TGTGCCAGCAGCACCCGGACTAGCGGGACCTACGAGCAGTACTTC	CASSTRTSGTYEQYF
TRBV7-9	.	TRBJ2-1	.	TGTGCCAGCAGCTTATTCAACAATGAGCAGTTCTTC	CASSLFNNEQFF
TRBV5-1	.	TRBJ2-5	.	TGCGCCAGCAGCTTGATTTTGGTCCCTAGCAGCGCCTTCCAAGAGACCCAGTACTTC	CASSLILVPSSAFQETQYF
TRBV6-6	.	TRBJ2-7	TRBD2	TGTGCCAGCAGGGAGACTAGCGGGAGGGTCGAGCAGTACTTC	CASRETSGRVEQYF
TRBV29-1	.	TRBJ2-7	.	TGCAGCGTGTCCCTGGGGGGATACGAGCAGTACTTC	CSVSLGGYEQYF
TRBV7-2	.	TRBJ2-3	.	TGTGCCAGCAGCGTAAAGGGGGATACGCAGTATTTT	CASSVKGDTQYF
TRBV5-6	once	TRBJ1-3	TRBD1	TGTGCCAGCAGCTGGGGACAGGGCTCTGGAAACACCATATATTTT	CASSWGQGSGNTIYF
TRBV7-2	.	TRBJ2-3	.	TGTGCCAGCAGCATAAATAGCGGAGGGGCCGCGGATACGCAGTATTTT	CASSINSGGAADTQYF
TRBV4-2	.	TRBJ1-2	TRBD1	TGTGCCAGCAGCCAACCGGGACAGCCCCACTATGGCTACACCTTC	CASSQPGQPHYGYTF
TRBV28	.	TRBJ2-3	TRBD1	TGTGCCAGCGACCCCCAGGGGGCTGACACAGATACGCAGTATTTT	CASDPQGADTDTQYF
TRBV7-6	.	TRBJ1-3	.	TGTGCCAGCAGCTTAGATAGCGGACTCTCTGGAAACACCATATATTTT	CASSLDSGLSGNTIYF
TRBV29-1	.	TRBJ2-7	.	TGCAGCGTTGTGGCTACAGCCTACGAGCAGTACTTC	CSVVATAYEQYF